These T cell receptor beta chains were read from a single sample in a study of T-cell memory formation after mild COVID-19. TCRdb fed the 5' RACE reads into MiXCR, producing one record per CDR3 protein. In the table there are 350,000 to 400,000 distinct CDR3 sequences, 20% to 25% of which are singletons. The specimen sequenced was PBMCs or a T cell subset sorted from them (not recorded which). These receptors were collected from an adult woman who had mild COVID-19 (a few samples of this study predate the infection). Cell type and time point are not known. The CDR3 runs from the conserved cysteine through the conserved F or W. The D gene is left open where the match is weak. Where a row states a size, it is once, few, many or the class of an expanded clone; other rows omit it.

clone size: NA; J gene: TRBJ1-5; D gene: NA; V gene: TRBV7-9; CDR3 DNA: TGTGCCAGCAGCACGGACCAGAATCAGCCCCAGCATTTT; CDR3 protein: CASSTDQNQPQHF
clone size: NA; J gene: TRBJ1-1; D gene: NA; V gene: TRBV7-9; CDR3 DNA: TGTGCCAGCAGCTTACCGGGTCCACCCACTGAAGCTTTCTTT; CDR3 protein: CASSLPGPPTEAFF
clone size: few; J gene: TRBJ1-5; D gene: NA; V gene: TRBV19; CDR3 DNA: TGTGCCAGTAGTATACAGGCGGACAATCAGCCCCAGCATTTT; CDR3 protein: CASSIQADNQPQHF
clone size: NA; J gene: TRBJ2-1; D gene: TRBD2; V gene: TRBV4-3; CDR3 DNA: TGCGCCAGCAGCCACGCTAGCGGGAGACACTACAATGAGCAGTTCTTC; CDR3 protein: CASSHASGRHYNEQFF
clone size: NA; J gene: TRBJ1-5; D gene: TRBD1; V gene: TRBV7-3; CDR3 DNA: TGTGCCAGCAGCCCTCAGGGGGGGAGGGAGCCCCAGCATTTT; CDR3 protein: CASSPQGGREPQHF
clone size: NA; J gene: TRBJ1-1; D gene: NA; V gene: TRBV7-9; CDR3 DNA: TGTGCCAGCAGCCCCCCTCCAGTGAACACTGAAGCTTTCTTT; CDR3 protein: CASSPPPVNTEAFF
clone size: few; J gene: TRBJ2-1; D gene: TRBD2; V gene: TRBV6-5; CDR3 DNA: TGTGCCAGCACCAAACTAGCGGGCTATGAGCAGTTCTTC; CDR3 protein: CASTKLAGYEQFF
clone size: NA; J gene: TRBJ1-2; D gene: NA; V gene: TRBV27; CDR3 DNA: TGTGCCAGCAGTTTATATAGTACTCATGGCTACACCTTC; CDR3 protein: CASSLYSTHGYTF
clone size: NA; J gene: TRBJ2-1; D gene: NA; V gene: TRBV7-2; CDR3 DNA: TGTGCCACCGGGGACTCCCCCAGAGCGGAGCAGTTCTTC; CDR3 protein: CATGDSPRAEQFF
clone size: few; J gene: TRBJ2-3; D gene: TRBD2; V gene: TRBV7-8; CDR3 DNA: TGTGCCAGCAGCAAAGGACTAGCGGAGATCACAGATACGCAGTATTTT; CDR3 protein: CASSKGLAEITDTQYF
clone size: NA; J gene: TRBJ2-5; D gene: NA; V gene: TRBV25-1; CDR3 DNA: TGTGCCAGCAGTGAGTGGAATCAAGAGACCCAGTACTTC; CDR3 protein: CASSEWNQETQYF
clone size: NA; J gene: TRBJ2-3; D gene: NA; V gene: TRBV11-2; CDR3 DNA: TGTGCCAGCACCTCCTATGTGGTGGATACGCAGTATTTT; CDR3 protein: CASTSYVVDTQYF
clone size: few; J gene: TRBJ2-2; D gene: NA; V gene: TRBV6-5; CDR3 DNA: TGTGCCAGCATTGGACCGCCGGGGCCCACCGGGGAGCTGTTTTTT; CDR3 protein: CASIGPPGPTGELFF
clone size: few; J gene: TRBJ2-4; D gene: NA; V gene: TRBV6-4; CDR3 DNA: TGTGCCATCAAAAGGGGGGGAAACATTCAGTACTTC; CDR3 protein: CAIKRGGNIQYF
clone size: many; J gene: TRBJ2-1; D gene: TRBD2; V gene: TRBV7-3; CDR3 DNA: TGTGCCAGCAGCTTAAGGCCCGGTCGGCGGGGGGGTATTCATGAGCAGTTCTTC; CDR3 protein: CASSLRPGRRGGIHEQFF
clone size: NA; J gene: TRBJ2-3; D gene: NA; V gene: TRBV5-6; CDR3 DNA: TGTGCCAGCAGCTCCGTTGATACGCAGTATTTT; CDR3 protein: CASSSVDTQYF
clone size: NA; J gene: TRBJ2-5; D gene: NA; V gene: TRBV6-2/TRBV6-3; CDR3 DNA: TGTGCCAGCAGTTCTCATTCCCTCTCCCAGCCGGAGACCCAGTACTTC; CDR3 protein: CASSSHSLSQPETQYF
clone size: NA; J gene: TRBJ1-1; D gene: NA; V gene: TRBV12-3/TRBV12-4; CDR3 DNA: TGTGCCAGCAGAACGGGACGGATGAACACTGAAGCTTTCTTT; CDR3 protein: CASRTGRMNTEAFF
clone size: few; J gene: TRBJ1-4; D gene: NA; V gene: TRBV14; CDR3 DNA: TGTGCCAGCAGCCAGTTCCGTGGAGCGATTAATGAAAAACTGTTTTTT; CDR3 protein: CASSQFRGAINEKLFF
clone size: NA; J gene: TRBJ2-7; D gene: TRBD1; V gene: TRBV12-3/TRBV12-4; CDR3 DNA: TGTGCCAGCAGTAACAGGGGAAGCTACGAGCAGTACTTC; CDR3 protein: CASSNRGSYEQYF
clone size: NA; J gene: TRBJ2-3; D gene: TRBD2; V gene: TRBV7-8; CDR3 DNA: TGTGCCAGCAGCTTAGCGGGAGGGGAGGGAGATACGCAGTATTTT; CDR3 protein: CASSLAGGEGDTQYF
clone size: NA; J gene: TRBJ2-1; D gene: NA; V gene: TRBV10-3; CDR3 DNA: TGTGCCATCAGCCCAGTTGACAATGAGCAGTTCTTC; CDR3 protein: CAISPVDNEQFF
clone size: NA; J gene: TRBJ1-4; D gene: NA; V gene: TRBV10-3; CDR3 DNA: TGTGCCACCACGGGTGCAACTAATGAAAAACTGTTTTTT; CDR3 protein: CATTGATNEKLFF
clone size: many; J gene: TRBJ2-5; D gene: NA; V gene: TRBV7-6; CDR3 DNA: TGTGCCAGCAGCTTAGATGGCGGGGGCCGCCAAGAGACCCAGTACTTC; CDR3 protein: CASSLDGGGRQETQYF
clone size: few; J gene: TRBJ2-1; D gene: TRBD2; V gene: TRBV7-8; CDR3 DNA: TGTGCCAGCAGCGTGACTAGCAGAAATGAGCAGTTCTTC; CDR3 protein: CASSVTSRNEQFF
clone size: NA; J gene: TRBJ1-2; D gene: NA; V gene: TRBV4-1; CDR3 DNA: TGCGCCAGCAGCCACAGTTCCACAGCTAACTATGGCTACACCTTC; CDR3 protein: CASSHSSTANYGYTF
clone size: few; J gene: TRBJ2-1; D gene: NA; V gene: TRBV29-1; CDR3 DNA: TGCAGCGTGGGCGGACACCCGGCCAATGAGCAGTTCTTC; CDR3 protein: CSVGGHPANEQFF
clone size: few; J gene: TRBJ2-2; D gene: NA; V gene: TRBV5-1; CDR3 DNA: TGCGCCAGCAGCATAGCCGGGACACTTAACACCGGGGAGCTGTTTTTT; CDR3 protein: CASSIAGTLNTGELFF
clone size: NA; J gene: TRBJ2-7; D gene: NA; V gene: TRBV19; CDR3 DNA: TGTGCCAGTAGTATCCAATGGGGGGACTACGAGCAGTACTTC; CDR3 protein: CASSIQWGDYEQYF
clone size: NA; J gene: TRBJ1-1; D gene: NA; V gene: TRBV6-6; CDR3 DNA: TGTGCCAGCACCTCACACCCGGGAACGGCTGAAGCTTTCTTT; CDR3 protein: CASTSHPGTAEAFF
clone size: NA; J gene: TRBJ2-7; D gene: NA; V gene: TRBV2; CDR3 DNA: TGTGCCAGCAGTGCTGACAGGAGGACCTACGAGCAGTACTTC; CDR3 protein: CASSADRRTYEQYF
clone size: few; J gene: TRBJ2-3; D gene: NA; V gene: TRBV7-3; CDR3 DNA: TGTGCCAGCAGCTGGTTGAGGGAGCCAGATACGCAGTATTTT; CDR3 protein: CASSWLREPDTQYF
clone size: few; J gene: TRBJ1-1; D gene: NA; V gene: TRBV7-3; CDR3 DNA: TGTGCCAGCAGCTTAAACTCCCCGGGGACTGAAGCTTTCTTT; CDR3 protein: CASSLNSPGTEAFF
clone size: few; J gene: TRBJ1-6; D gene: NA; V gene: TRBV7-9; CDR3 DNA: TGTGCCAGCAGCTTCACGAGCGATAATTCACCCCTCCACTTT; CDR3 protein: CASSFTSDNSPLHF
clone size: few; J gene: TRBJ2-5; D gene: NA; V gene: TRBV12-3/TRBV12-4; CDR3 DNA: TGTGCCAGCAGTACCGGGACACGTGACGAAGAGACCCAGTACTTC; CDR3 protein: CASSTGTRDEETQYF
clone size: many; J gene: TRBJ2-1; D gene: TRBD2; V gene: TRBV5-1; CDR3 DNA: TGCGCCAGCGTGCGAGTCGGGGGGGCTGCCGATGAGCAGTTCTTC; CDR3 protein: CASVRVGGAADEQFF
clone size: many; J gene: TRBJ2-5; D gene: NA; V gene: TRBV7-2; CDR3 DNA: TGTGCCAGCAGCTCTACTCGGGAGACCCAGTACTTC; CDR3 protein: CASSSTRETQYF
clone size: NA; J gene: TRBJ2-5; D gene: TRBD2; V gene: TRBV20-1; CDR3 DNA: TGCAGTGCCGGCGAGTCCGGGACTAGCGGGGGCCTAGAGACCCAGTACTTC; CDR3 protein: CSAGESGTSGGLETQYF
clone size: NA; J gene: TRBJ2-3; D gene: TRBD2; V gene: TRBV7-2; CDR3 DNA: TGTGCCAGCAGCTCTCCCTGGGGGGGAGCAGATACGCAGTATTTT; CDR3 protein: CASSSPWGGADTQYF
clone size: few; J gene: TRBJ2-7; D gene: TRBD2; V gene: TRBV24-1; CDR3 DNA: TGTGCCACCAGTGATTTCTGGGTAGCGGGAGGGCCTGGGGACGAGCAGTACTTC; CDR3 protein: CATSDFWVAGGPGDEQYF
clone size: NA; J gene: TRBJ2-1; D gene: NA; V gene: TRBV7-8; CDR3 DNA: TGTGCCAGCAGCGCACCAAACACCTACAATGAGCAGTTCTTC; CDR3 protein: CASSAPNTYNEQFF
clone size: few; J gene: TRBJ2-7; D gene: NA; V gene: TRBV10-1; CDR3 DNA: TGCGCCACGCGGATTTCAATAAGCTGGACGGCCCCATTAGGGTTCGAGCAGTACTTC; CDR3 protein: CATRISISWTAPLGFEQYF
clone size: NA; J gene: TRBJ1-5; D gene: TRBD1; V gene: TRBV6-1; CDR3 DNA: TGTGCCAGCAAGACAGGGAACCCCAATCAGCCCCAGCATTTT; CDR3 protein: CASKTGNPNQPQHF
clone size: NA; J gene: TRBJ2-7; D gene: NA; V gene: TRBV27; CDR3 DNA: TGTGCCAGCAGTTTAATGCCTCCTTTAGAACGAACGGACGAGCAGTACTTC; CDR3 protein: CASSLMPPLERTDEQYF
clone size: once; J gene: TRBJ2-5; D gene: NA; V gene: TRBV5-8; CDR3 DNA: TGTGCCAGCGGCCTCGGCGCTACCCAAGAGACCCAGTACTTC; CDR3 protein: CASGLGATQETQYF
clone size: once; J gene: TRBJ1-2; D gene: TRBD1; V gene: TRBV5-5; CDR3 DNA: TGTGCCAGCAGCCAGTGGGACAGGGGGCGATCAGGTGGCTACACCTTC; CDR3 protein: CASSQWDRGRSGGYTF